The rows below give T cell receptor beta chains drawn from one sample of a study of CD8 T cells in ankylosing spondylitis. TCRdb reanalysed the 5' RACE reads using MiXCR and keeps one entry per CDR3 protein. The sample comprises 300,000 to 400,000 distinct CDR3 sequences, approximately 20% of which are singletons, and roughly 13% rests with the top ten. The sample comprised blood, either unsorted or a sorted T cell fraction (not recorded which). The receptors were sampled from a male donor with ankylosing spondylitis or in good health (not recorded which). Both conserved end residues are part of each CDR3. A D gene is named only where the DNA matches it firmly. The size entry is marked missing in some rows and otherwise reads once, few, many or a size class.

abundance	d_gene	j_gene	v_gene	CDR3aa	CDR3nt
.	.	TRBJ2-1	TRBV27	CASSLGPNYNEQFF	TGTGCCAGCAGTTTAGGACCGAATTACAATGAGCAGTTCTTC
.	TRBD2	TRBJ2-5	TRBV12-3/TRBV12-4	CASSLVLAGDQETQYF	TGTGCCAGCAGTTTGGTCCTAGCGGGGGATCAAGAGACCCAGTACTTC
.	TRBD1	TRBJ2-1	TRBV20-1	CSARGQGDYNEQFF	TGCAGTGCTAGGGGACAGGGGGACTACAATGAGCAGTTCTTC
many	.	TRBJ2-1	TRBV10-3	CAITIEGYNEQFF	TGTGCCATCACCATCGAGGGGTACAATGAGCAGTTCTTC
few	TRBD2	TRBJ2-1	TRBV2	CASKGIGLAGTIYNEQFF	TGTGCCAGCAAGGGGATCGGACTAGCGGGGACTATCTACAATGAGCAGTTCTTC
few	.	TRBJ1-1	TRBV5-1	CASSLIQDLNTEAFF	TGCGCCAGCAGCTTGATACAGGACCTGAACACTGAAGCTTTCTTT
few	.	TRBJ1-1	TRBV30	CAWSVVENTEAFF	TGTGCCTGGAGTGTAGTCGAGAACACTGAAGCTTTCTTT
few	.	TRBJ2-3	TRBV15	CATSTGPEDLSTDTQYF	TGTGCCACCAGCACTGGCCCCGAAGACCTTAGCACAGATACGCAGTATTTT
few	TRBD2	TRBJ2-1	TRBV11-2	CASSNQRGHQYNEQFF	TGTGCCAGCAGCAATCAGCGGGGCCACCAATACAATGAGCAGTTCTTC
.	.	TRBJ2-7	TRBV11-2	CASSVNRVAFNEQYF	TGTGCCAGCAGCGTAAACAGGGTCGCCTTCAACGAGCAGTACTTC
few	TRBD1	TRBJ1-1	TRBV28	CASSLTQGGTTEAFF	TGTGCCAGCAGTTTGACACAGGGGGGTACCACTGAAGCTTTCTTT
few	TRBD1	TRBJ2-1	TRBV20-1	CSARPQGAYYNEQFF	TGCAGTGCTAGACCACAGGGGGCTTACTACAATGAGCAGTTCTTC
.	.	TRBJ1-2	TRBV12-3/TRBV12-4	CASSFGIGGTYGYTF	TGTGCTAGCAGTTTTGGGATCGGGGGAACCTATGGCTACACCTTC
.	TRBD2	TRBJ2-3	TRBV6-1	CASSQGLAGTTDTQYF	TGTGCCAGCAGTCAAGGACTAGCGGGGACCACAGATACGCAGTATTTT
.	.	TRBJ2-7	TRBV27	CASSYTAHSTYEQYF	TGTGCCAGCAGTTATACAGCCCATTCTACCTACGAGCAGTACTTC
.	.	TRBJ2-1	TRBV10-3	CAISESTYPYNEQFF	TGTGCCATCAGTGAGTCTACTTACCCATACAATGAGCAGTTCTTC
many	.	TRBJ2-1	TRBV7-9	CASSKLSGPPYNEQFF	TGTGCCAGCAGCAAGCTATCAGGGCCCCCTTACAATGAGCAGTTCTTC
few	TRBD1	TRBJ1-4	TRBV10-3	CAIRPQGEANEKLFF	TGTGCCATCAGACCACAGGGGGAGGCTAATGAAAAACTGTTTTTT
once	.	TRBJ2-1	TRBV12-3/TRBV12-4	CASSFARAAYNEQFF	TGTGCCAGCAGTTTTGCGAGGGCTGCGTACAATGAGCAGTTCTTC
.	.	TRBJ1-2	TRBV5-5	CASSFSQTVIYGYTF	TGTGCCAGCAGCTTTTCCCAGACGGTGATTTATGGCTACACCTTC
once	.	TRBJ2-3	TRBV29-1	CSVLGGGTDTQYF	TGCAGCGTCCTCGGTGGCGGTACAGATACGCAGTATTTT
few	.	TRBJ2-4	TRBV7-9	CASSTLREAIQYF	TGTGCCAGCAGCACGCTCAGGGAAGCCATTCAGTACTTC
.	TRBD1	TRBJ2-4	TRBV12-3/TRBV12-4	CASSLPNRGGNIQYF	TGTGCCAGCAGTCTCCCTAACAGGGGTGGGAACATTCAGTACTTC
few	TRBD2	TRBJ2-1	TRBV7-9	CASSPVAGNNEQFF	TGTGCCAGCAGCCCAGTAGCGGGGAACAATGAGCAGTTCTTC
.	TRBD2	TRBJ2-7	TRBV29-1	CSVELAGSYEQYF	TGCAGCGTTGAACTAGCGGGGAGCTACGAGCAGTACTTC
few	.	TRBJ2-7	TRBV27	CASSLWGGPYEQYF	TGTGCCAGCAGTTTATGGGGAGGACCCTACGAGCAGTACTTC
.	.	TRBJ2-1	TRBV4-1	CASTAGNEQFF	TGCGCCAGTACCGCGGGGAATGAGCAGTTCTTC
few	TRBD2	TRBJ2-3	TRBV7-2	CASSLGRGAVTDTQYF	TGTGCCAGCAGCTTAGGGCGGGGGGCTGTCACAGATACGCAGTATTTT
few	.	TRBJ2-2	TRBV4-1	CASSQAWGELFF	TGCGCCAGCAGCCAAGCTTGGGGGGAGCTGTTTTTT
.	.	TRBJ1-1	TRBV7-8	CASSWGNLNTEAFF	TGTGCCAGCAGCTGGGGGAACTTGAACACTGAAGCTTTCTTT
.	TRBD2	TRBJ2-7	TRBV7-9	CASRGAGDYEQYF	TGTGCCAGTAGGGGAGCGGGGGACTACGAGCAGTACTTC
few	.	TRBJ2-7	TRBV12-3/TRBV12-4	CASSLGAGRFRYEQYF	TGTGCCAGCAGTTTAGGGGCGGGGCGGTTTCGCTACGAGCAGTACTTC
few	.	TRBJ1-6	TRBV10-3	CAISESAGSYNSPLHF	TGTGCCATCAGTGAGTCCGCAGGCTCCTATAATTCACCCCTCCACTTT
.	.	TRBJ2-7	TRBV27	CASSLGNPSGYEQYF	TGTGCCAGCAGTTTAGGGAATCCGTCGGGGTACGAGCAGTACTTC
.	.	TRBJ2-1	TRBV13	CASSSGVQEQFF	TGTGCCAGCAGTTCTGGAGTACAAGAGCAGTTCTTC